The 29 T cell receptor beta chains below were found in one sample sequenced in a study of TET2 disruption in CD19-targeted CAR T cells. These receptors are not linked to any known antigen. The repertoire was sequenced with immunoSEQ multiplex PCR; TCRdb's copy has only in-frame clones and lacks some. In all, the sample yields around 30,000 clones. Treatment indicated: autologous CTL019 cells: CD19 CAR with 4-1BB and CD3 zeta domains. This sample comprised CD8- CAR+ T cells sorted from cultured blood T cells, obtained for CD19 CAR T cell therapy. Subset: CD8-negative CAR-positive T cells from the infusion product. The receptors were gathered from a man aged 65 to 79 with chronic lymphocytic leukemia.

To note about this clone: The read ends 3 residues shy of where the CDR3 ends; the end is completed using the germline J gene. This rearrangement joins TRBV5-1 to TRBJ2-5, with TRBD2 identical over 8 bases. Looked up from germline, CDR1 is SGHRS and CDR2 is YFSETQ. V shed 4 bases and J 2 bases; nucleotides not matched to a gene: 10. The CDR3 extends over 16 amino acids. Partial CDR3 DNA: TGCGCCAGCAGCGGGGGACTAGTCTTGGCACAAGAGACC. It yields the protein CASSGGLVLAQET. The full CDR3 protein reads CASSGGLVLAQETQYF. The full variable domain, rest sourced from reference TRBV5-1 and TRBJ2-5, is KAGVTQTPRYLIKTRGQQVTLSCSPISGHRSVSWYQQTPGQGLQFLFEYFSETQRNKGNFPGRFSGRQFSNSRSEMNVSTLELGDSALYLCASSGGLVLAQETQYFGPGTRLLVL.

Worth noting for this clone: Read sequence stops 3 residues before the CDR3 end, and the germline J gene provides the missing end. The rearrangement links TRBV5-4 to TRBJ2-7; TRBD2 matches 10 bases. The CDR3 consists of 15 residues. Germline V lookup: CDR1 SGHNT, CDR2 YYREEE (reference sequence). Unmatched junction bases numbered 3, after V lost 0 bases and J lost 3 bases. CDR3: CASSLASGGFYEQYF. CDR3 DNA, as far as it was read: TGTGCCAGCAGCTTGGCTAGCGGGGGCTTCTACGAG.

In the case of this clone: The read ends 3 residues before the CDR3 terminus; that terminus is restored from the germline J gene. The V gene is TRBV7-6, the J gene TRBJ1-2; the match to TRBD1 covers 10 bases. This CDR3 has 17 residues. Germline lookup yields CDR1 SGHVS and CDR2 FNYEAQ. Incomplete CDR3 DNA: TGTGCCAGCAGCTGGGGTCCCGACAGGGGGCTGAACAATGAC. This encodes CASSWGPDRGLNND. The full CDR3 protein is CASSWGPDRGLNNDYTF.

Concerning this clone itself: The read gets to within 3 residues of the CDR3 end, and the germline J gene fills in the rest. The chain links TRBV12-3 or TRBV12-4 to TRBJ1-2, with a tentative D call TRBD1 (6 bases). CDR3 length equals 13 residues. The V end was cut by 5 bases, the J end by 5 bases, with 12 bases between. The CDR3: CASSPTGKYGYTF. The part of the CDR3 DNA that was read is TGTGCCAGCAGTCCGACAGGAAAGTATGGC.

As regards this clone: Sequencing ends 3 residues short of the CDR3 end; the germline J gene provides the rest. V usage is TRBV11-2 and J usage is TRBJ1-1, with TRBD1 identical over 9 bases. The V gene's germline CDR1 is SGHAT and CDR2 FQNNGV. V was clipped by 4 bases and J by 4 bases; unmatched bases: 4. The CDR3 is made up of 14 amino acids. CDR3 protein: CASSSGQGFTEAFF. Incomplete CDR3 DNA: TGTGCCAGCAGCTCCGGACAGGGGTTCACTGAA.

With regard to this clone: From the germline J gene comes the end of the CDR3, since the read stops 3 residues before it. The chain is built from TRBV29-1 and TRBJ2-7; the D gene could be TRBD1 or TRBD2 (6 bases each). CDR3 length: 11 amino acids. Germline CDR1 SQVTM, CDR2 ANQGSEA. The V end lost 7 bases, the J end lost 1 base, and 8 bases lay between the germline ends. The CDR3 here is CSGGTSYEQYF. The DNA read from the CDR3 is TGCAGCGGCGGGACATCCTACGAG.

Details on this clone: The DNA ends 3 residues before the CDR3 does, and the rest of the CDR3 is filled in from the germline J gene. The V call is TRBV18, the J call TRBJ2-4, with D perhaps TRBD1 or TRBD2 (5 bases each). Per the germline V gene, CDR1 is KGHSH and CDR2 is LQKENI. The CDR3 length is 15 residues. CDR3 DNA, as far as it was read: TGTGCCAGCTCACCAGAGGCAGCCCAAGGGGAGACT. Its translation is CASSPEAAQGET. The full CDR3 sequence reads CASSPEAAQGETQYF. The whole variable domain, remainder taken from reference TRBV18 and TRBJ2-4, is NAGVMQNPRHLVRRRGQEARLRCSPMKGHSHVYWYRQLPEEGLKFMVYLQKENIIDESGMPKERFSAEFPKEGPSILRIQQVVRGDSAAYFCASSPEAAQGETQYFGAGTRLSVL.

Frequency places this clone as medium-sized. CDR3 sequence reads: CASSPTGGGGETQYF. CDR3 DNA, as far as it was read: TGTGCCAGTAGCCCCACAGGGGGTGGTGGGGAGACC. The V call is TRBV19, the J call TRBJ2-5; the match to TRBD1 covers 8 bases. The sequenced fragment ends 3 residues before the CDR3 boundary, so the rest is inferred from the germline J gene. This CDR3 contains 15 residues. V gave up 6 bases and J gave up 5 bases; unmatched junction bases: 11. Germline CDR1 is LNHDA and CDR2 is SQIVND (reference sequence).

As for this clone: Read coverage stops 3 residues before the CDR3 terminus; the germline J gene supplies the remainder. The chain couples TRBV19 to TRBJ2-4, with a weak D call TRBD2 (6 bases). The CDR3 sequence is 15 residues long. CDR1 LNHDA and CDR2 SQIVND come from the germline V gene (reference sequence). CDR3 DNA (partial): TGTGCCAGTAGGCCGACCCGGGACTTAAATCAGCCT. Its translation is CASRPTRDLNQP. The full CDR3 is CASRPTRDLNQPQYF.

Concerning this clone itself: The CDR3 end is not reached by the read, which stops 3 residues before it; the germline J gene fills it in. This chain connects TRBV7-9 to TRBJ1-2; D is perhaps TRBD1 (5 bases). The CDR3 runs 15 residues. Germline loops: CDR1 SEHNR, CDR2 FQNEAQ (reference sequence). The chain's CDR3 is CASSLEGDRGGIYTF. The DNA read from the CDR3 is TGTGCCAGCAGCTTAGAGGGTGATAGGGGAGGCATC.

As to this clone: Read data end 3 residues before the CDR3 end; the end is taken from the germline J gene. The chain uses TRBV6-1 and TRBJ1-2; D is unresolved. V gave up 2 bases and J gave up 7 bases, with 17 bases separating them. Germline lookup yields CDR1 MNHNS and CDR2 SASEGT. The CDR3 length is 15 residues. CDR3 DNA (partial): TGTGCCAGCAGTGAATTTCCAGGCTCCTTGTCTGGC. As protein: CASSEFPGSLSG. The CDR3 reads in full as CASSEFPGSLSGYTF.

By frequency, this clone is medium-sized. The CDR3 end lies 3 residues beyond the end of the read and is filled in from the germline J gene. The rearrangement links TRBV2 to TRBJ1-5, with 9 bases identical to TRBD1. Germline loops: CDR1 SNHLY, CDR2 FYNNEI. The CDR3 runs 16 residues. V shed 4 bases, J shed 2 bases, and the junction held 6 bases outside the gene matches. The sequenced part of the CDR3 DNA is TGTGCCAGCAGTGCGGACAGGGGCGTTCGCAATCAGCCC. Translation: CASSADRGVRNQP. The CDR3, in full, reads CASSADRGVRNQPQHF.

As regards this clone: From the germline J gene comes the end of the CDR3, since the read stops 3 residues before it. The chain carries TRBV13 and TRBJ1-5; no reliable D call. The CDR3 runs to 15 residues. Trimming pared 0 bases from V and 2 bases from J, leaving 8 bases between. Germline V lookup: CDR1 PRHDT, CDR2 FYEKMQ (reference sequence). The DNA read from the CDR3 is TGTGCCAGCAGCTTAGGCGCCCGGGGCAATCAGCCC. Its translation: CASSLGARGNQP. The entire CDR3 protein reads CASSLGARGNQPQHF.

Turning to this clone: The CDR3 extends 3 residues past the end of the read, so its final part is completed from the germline J gene. The J gene is TRBJ2-7, the V gene TRBV5-1, with 10 bases identical to TRBD1. Germline trimming cut 4 bases from V and 3 bases from J; bases unmatched to any gene: 13. The CDR3 length is 17 residues. Germline V gives CDR1 SGHRS, CDR2 YFSETQ. CDR3 residues: CASSTSGTGETYYEQYF. Partial CDR3 DNA: TGCGCCAGCAGCACCTCCGGGACAGGGGAAACCTACTACGAG.

As regards this clone: The junction departs from the called germline gene at one end, perhaps through a read error. The read terminates 3 residues ahead of where the CDR3 ends, so the germline J gene completes it. The sample contains more than one DNA sequence encoding this CDR3. This chain uses TRBV28 with TRBJ1-3; D is perhaps TRBD1 (6 bases). Germline V lookup: CDR1 MDHEN, CDR2 SYDVKM. This CDR3 region has 13 residues. The CDR3 reads CASNAGAGNTIYF. CDR3 bases read: TGTGCCAGCAACGCAGGGGCTGGAAACACT.

On this clone: The CDR3 end lies 3 residues beyond the end of the read and is filled in from the germline J gene. The V and J genes are TRBV2 and TRBJ2-1; no firm D call. The CDR3 is made up of 12 amino acids. CDR1 SNHLY and CDR2 FYNNEI come from the germline V gene. V was trimmed by 4 bases and J by 6 bases, leaving 7 bases between them. This CDR3 is CASSGLSNEQFF. The CDR3 bases that were read are TGTGCCAGCAGTGGGCTCAGCAATGAG.

A remark on this clone: The observed sequence ends 3 residues before the CDR3 terminus, with the missing tail filled in from the germline J gene. J is TRBJ1-1 and V is TRBV7-6; 8 bases match TRBD1. The CDR3 totals 18 residues. Germline values: CDR1 SGHVS, CDR2 FNYEAQ. The CDR3 loop reads CASSLARSTGTGNYEAFF. The sequenced part of the CDR3 DNA is TGTGCCAGCAGCTTAGCGAGAAGTACCGGGACAGGAAACTACGAG.

About this clone itself: The read ends 3 residues shy of where the CDR3 ends; the end is completed using the germline J gene. V usage is TRBV2 and J usage is TRBJ2-1; TRBD2 is a possible D gene (5 bases). This CDR3 region has 17 residues. From germline, CDR1 is SNHLY and CDR2 FYNNEI. Trimming cost V 2 bases and J 0 bases, with 14 bases left between them. CDR3 protein: CASSETGGPSSYNEQFF. The part of the CDR3 DNA that was read is TGTGCCAGCAGTGAAACCGGCGGGCCAAGCTCCTACAATGAG.

Concerning this clone itself: The observed sequence ends 3 residues before the CDR3 terminus, with the missing tail filled in from the germline J gene. The rearrangement uses TRBV27 and TRBJ2-3, with 12 positions matching TRBD2. This CDR3 spans 18 amino acids. Germline trimming cut 4 bases from V and 6 bases from J; bases unmatched to any gene: 14. CDR1 MNHEY and CDR2 SMNVEV come from the germline V gene (reference sequence). CDR3 bases read: TGTGCCAGCAGTTCGCGACTAGCGGGGGCTCACCGGTCTGATACG. Amino acids: CASSSRLAGAHRSDT. The CDR3, in full, reads CASSSRLAGAHRSDTQYF.

A remark on this clone: The missing CDR3 end, 3 residues past where the read stops, is filled in from the germline J gene. The chain employs TRBV7-2 and TRBJ2-4, with D perhaps TRBD2 (6 bases). The CDR3 runs 15 residues. Germline values: CDR1 SGHTA, CDR2 FQGNSA. CDR3: CASSTQTSIQETQYF. Incomplete CDR3 DNA: TGTGCCAGCAGCACCCAAACTAGCATTCAGGAGACT.

Incomplete CDR3 DNA: TGTGCCAGCAGCTCCGGACAGGGCACAGATACC. Translation: CASSSGQGTDT. The entire CDR3 protein reads CASSSGQGTDTYTF. The chain has TRBV7-6 and TRBJ1-2, with 8 positions matching TRBD1. The read finishes 3 residues shy of the CDR3 end, and the germline J gene is used to complete it. The CDR3 has 14 residues. Germline CDR1 and CDR2: SGHVS and FNYEAQ.

For this clone: The DNA ends 3 residues before the CDR3 does, and the rest of the CDR3 is filled in from the germline J gene. Other DNA sequences in this sample translate to the same CDR3. The V and J genes are TRBV30 and TRBJ1-3, with 8 bases lining up with TRBD1. This CDR3 is 16 amino acids long. Germline lookup yields CDR1 GTSNPN and CDR2 SVGIG (reference sequence). V was clipped by 2 bases and J by 1 base; unmatched bases: 7. The CDR3 bases that were read are TGTGCCTGGAGTCCCTTGACAGGGGCTTCTGGAAACACC. It encodes CAWSPLTGASGNT. The entire CDR3 is CAWSPLTGASGNTIYF.

Worth noting for this clone: The CDR3 end lies 3 residues beyond the end of the read and is filled in from the germline J gene. The chain combines TRBV5-1 with TRBJ1-2; a possible D gene is TRBD1 (5 bases). The CDR3 has 12 residues. Trimming stripped 4 bases from V and 4 bases from J, with 8 bases between. The germline CDR1 and CDR2 sequences are SGHRS and YFSETQ. The sequenced part of the CDR3 DNA is TGCGCCAGCAGCACCGACAGCTATGGC. It encodes CASSTDSYG. The whole CDR3 protein reads CASSTDSYGYTF.

Points on this clone: The read ends 3 residues before the CDR3 terminus; that terminus is restored from the germline J gene. This chain links TRBV12-3 or TRBV12-4 with TRBJ2-1, with D maybe TRBD2 (6 bases). V was clipped by 5 bases and J by 2 bases, with 13 bases between them. The CDR3 runs 15 residues. Here the CDR3 reads CASSPGLLPYNEQFF. The sequenced part of the CDR3 DNA is TGTGCCAGCAGTCCCGGACTACTCCCCTACAATGAG.

Remarks on this clone: The CDR3 end is not reached by the read, which stops 3 residues before it; the germline J gene fills it in. The rearrangement uses TRBV2 and TRBJ2-5; unclear D gene. This CDR3 contains 13 residues. V lost 1 base, J lost 2 bases, and 5 bases lay in between. The germline V gene encodes CDR1 SNHLY and CDR2 FYNNEI. The covered CDR3 bases are TGTGCCAGCAGTGAAGAGGTTCAAGAGACC. Protein product: CASSEEVQET. The full CDR3 sequence reads CASSEEVQETQYF.

On this clone itself: The read finishes 3 residues shy of the CDR3 end, and the germline J gene is used to complete it. This specimen includes other DNA sequences encoding the same CDR3. This chain joins TRBV5-6 and TRBJ1-2, with 7 bases aligning to TRBD1. The germline gives CDR1 SGHDT, CDR2 YYEEEE. This CDR3 has 14 amino acids. CDR3 loop: CASSLGQGLGGYTF. Incomplete CDR3 DNA: TGTGCCAGCAGCTTGGGACAGGGTCTAGGGGGT.

As concerns this clone: The CDR3 end is not reached by the read, which stops 3 residues before it; the germline J gene fills it in. The chain uses TRBV9 and TRBJ2-4; TRBD2 agrees at 10 bases. This CDR3 has 16 residues. The germline CDR1 and CDR2 sequences are SGDLS and YYNGEE. Partial CDR3 DNA: TGTGCCAGCAGCGTACTTAGCGGGGGGCCAGGAGAGACT. It yields the protein CASSVLSGGPGET. The entire CDR3 reads CASSVLSGGPGETQYF.

With respect to this clone: From the germline J gene comes the end of the CDR3, since the read stops 3 residues before it. The rearrangement uses TRBV5-4 and TRBJ2-7; D possibly corresponds to TRBD1 (6 bases). This CDR3 contains 15 residues. From germline, CDR1 is SGHNT and CDR2 YYREEE (reference sequence). V gave up 3 bases and J gave up 3 bases, with 16 bases separating them. The CDR3 bases that were read are TGTGCCAGCAGCTATGGGGGCGGCTACTACTACGAG. It codes for CASSYGGGYYYE. The whole CDR3 sequence is CASSYGGGYYYEQYF.

On this clone: The CDR3 extends 3 residues past the end of the read, so its final part is completed from the germline J gene. This chain joins TRBV14 and TRBJ2-2, with 8 bases fitting TRBD2. The CDR3 runs 15 residues. Germline V gene sequence: CDR1 SGHDN, CDR2 FVKESK. Trimming at V came to 8 bases and at J to 6 bases, leaving 11 bases not matched to a gene. CDR3 DNA, as far as it was read: TGTGCCAGCCCAAGACTAGCGTGGGGTGCCGGGGAG. Amino acid sequence: CASPRLAWGAGE. The whole CDR3 reads CASPRLAWGAGELFF.